These T cell receptor beta chains were read from a single sample in a study of blood T cell repertoires in COVID-19. Libraries were prepared by immunoSEQ multiplex PCR; TCRdb keeps only in-frame clonotypes and omits some of them. The sample contains some 390,000 clones, 80% to 90% of which appear only once. Sequencing was carried out using peripheral blood. The source of these receptors is an older woman with COVID-19, enrolled during active disease. CDR3s include the opening cysteine and the closing phenylalanine or tryptophan. D genes are given only for firm matches.

j_call v_call d_call cdr3_aa cdr3_nt
TRBJ2-5 TRBV2 TRBD2 CASKASGGPKETQYF TGTGCCAGCAAGGCTAGCGGGGGGCCGAAGGAGACCCAGTACTTC
TRBJ2-1 TRBV5-1 TRBD2 CASSTGGGPISYNEQFF TGCGCCAGCAGCACGGGCGGGGGGCCGATCTCCTACAATGAGCAGTTCTTC
TRBJ2-1 TRBV5-4 TRBD2 CASSAGTSGGSIEQFF TGTGCCAGCAGCGCTGGGACTAGCGGGGGGTCGATAGAGCAGTTCTTC
TRBJ1-2 TRBV7-9 - CASSRDIYGYTF TGTGCCAGCAGCCGGGACATTTATGGCTACACCTTC
TRBJ2-4 TRBV27 TRBD1 CASSYGQGTNIAKNIQYF TGTGCCAGCAGTTACGGACAGGGGACAAACATAGCCAAAAACATTCAGTACTTC
TRBJ2-7 TRBV19 TRBD1 CASRKSRGHYEQYF TGTGCCAGTAGAAAATCCAGGGGGCACTACGAGCAGTACTTC
TRBJ2-2 TRBV5-1 - CASSASGYTGELFF TGCGCCAGCAGCGCCTCAGGGTACACCGGGGAGCTGTTTTTT
TRBJ1-5 TRBV10-2 - CASSEHNQPQHF TGCGCCAGCAGTGAGCATAATCAGCCCCAGCATTTT
TRBJ2-1 TRBV10-2 TRBD2 CASSVKRGTYNEQFF TGCGCCAGCAGTGTGAAGCGGGGCACCTACAATGAGCAGTTCTTC
TRBJ2-7 TRBV6-5 - CASRLNRVTHYEQYF TGTGCCAGCAGGTTAAATCGGGTGACTCACTACGAGCAGTACTTC
TRBJ2-3 TRBV5-1 - CASRQEGDTQYF TGCGCCAGTCGACAAGAGGGAGATACGCAGTATTTT
TRBJ1-6 TRBV19 TRBD1 CASSIQGGWEFTLHF TGTGCCAGTAGTATCCAAGGGGGCTGGGAATTCACCCTCCACTTT
TRBJ1-1 TRBV5-1 TRBD1 CASSSGQGRGNTEAFF TGCGCCAGCAGCTCGGGACAGGGCAGGGGGAACACTGAAGCTTTCTTT
TRBJ2-7 TRBV3-1/TRBV3-2 TRBD2 CASGFRGEAGQYF TGTGCCAGTGGGTTTCGGGGGGAAGCGGGGCAGTACTTC
TRBJ2-2 TRBV6-4 - CASSRQTNTGELFF TGTGCCAGCAGTCGACAGACGAACACCGGGGAGCTGTTTTTT
TRBJ2-5 TRBV5-1 TRBD2 CASSWGLAGPVETQYF TGCGCCAGCAGCTGGGGACTAGCGGGGCCTGTAGAGACCCAGTACTTC
TRBJ2-1 TRBV5-6 TRBD2 CASSFLTRGGAYNEQFF TGTGCCAGCAGCTTCCTTACCCGCGGGGGGGCCTACAATGAGCAGTTCTTC
TRBJ1-6 TRBV6-6 TRBD1 CASLTGGNNSPLHF TGTGCCAGCCTGACAGGGGGCAATAATTCACCCCTCCACTTT
TRBJ1-4 TRBV30 - CAWKAQGQEKLFF TGTGCCTGGAAGGCGCAGGGCCAGGAAAAACTGTTTTTT
TRBJ2-2 TRBV2 - CASSLSGTGELFF TGTGCCAGCAGTCTCTCGGGCACCGGGGAGCTGTTTTTT
TRBJ2-1 TRBV10-1 - CASSDGAEQFF TGCGCCAGCAGTGACGGAGCTGAGCAGTTCTTC
TRBJ1-6 TRBV19 TRBD1 CASSPGQVVSYNSPLHF TGTGCCAGTAGTCCGGGACAGGTGGTTTCCTATAATTCACCCCTCCACTTT
TRBJ1-1 TRBV5-4 TRBD1 CASSFRDRDSTEAFF TGTGCCAGCAGCTTCCGGGACAGGGATTCCACTGAAGCTTTCTTT
TRBJ2-2 TRBV24-1 - CATSDLDTNTGELFF TGTGCCACCAGTGACTTGGACACGAACACCGGGGAGCTGTTTTTT